This is a list of T cell receptor beta chains from one sample in a study of T cell changes during pregnancy in multiple sclerosis. Libraries were prepared by immunoSEQ multiplex PCR; TCRdb keeps only in-frame clonotypes and omits some of them. The table lists 20,000 to 25,000 clones, about 89% of them singletons. The sample here was CD8+ T cells from peripheral blood mononuclear cells, taken in the first trimester of pregnancy. These receptors originate from a female donor with multiple sclerosis, enrolled in a pregnancy study. The CDR3 runs from the conserved cysteine through the conserved F or W. D genes are given only for firm matches. Clone size is shown for a subset of rows, as once, few, many or a class of expanded clone.

-	TRBV28	-	TRBJ2-3	CTSSFLEAWDTQYF	TGTACCAGCAGTTTCCTAGAGGCGTGGGATACGCAGTATTTT
-	TRBV6-9	TRBD2	TRBJ2-2	CASRIAGEDLPNTGELFF	TGTGCCAGCAGGATTGCGGGAGAAGATCTTCCGAACACCGGGGAGCTGTTTTTT
-	TRBV19	-	TRBJ2-7	CASSGAGHSYEQYF	TGTGCCAGTAGTGGGGCAGGGCACTCCTACGAGCAGTACTTC
-	TRBV4-1	-	TRBJ2-5	CASSQRSADTETQYF	TGCGCCAGCAGCCAAAGATCGGCGGACACAGAGACCCAGTACTTC
-	TRBV27	TRBD1	TRBJ2-1	CASRDRTYNEQFF	TGTGCCAGCCGGGACAGAACCTACAATGAGCAGTTCTTC
-	TRBV4-3	-	TRBJ2-5	CASSQDAVGAGRVPQYF	TGCGCCAGCAGCCAAGATGCTGTGGGGGCAGGTAGGGTCCCCCAGTACTTC
-	TRBV15	-	TRBJ1-2	CATSNYGANYGYTF	TGTGCCACCAGCAATTACGGAGCTAACTATGGCTACACCTTC
-	TRBV7-2	-	TRBJ2-3	CASSLDSGTTLDTQYF	TGTGCCAGCAGCTTAGATAGCGGAACTACCTTAGATACGCAGTATTTT
-	TRBV10-2	-	TRBJ2-1	CASSESSYNEQFF	TGCGCCAGCAGTGAGTCGAGCTACAATGAGCAGTTCTTC
-	TRBV10-3	-	TRBJ2-7	CAISEGQVFPYEQYF	TGTGCCATCAGTGAGGGGCAGGTTTTCCCCTACGAGCAGTACTTC
-	TRBV7-9	TRBD1	TRBJ2-3	CASSSGGAHTDTQYF	TGTGCCAGCAGCTCAGGGGGCGCACACACAGATACGCAGTATTTT
once	TRBV7-9	TRBD1	TRBJ1-5	CASSLGDRNQPQHF	TGTGCCAGCAGCTTAGGGGACAGAAATCAGCCCCAGCATTTT
-	TRBV27	TRBD1	TRBJ2-7	CASSHKPSGQTPGEQYF	TGTGCCAGCAGCCACAAGCCGTCGGGACAGACCCCCGGCGAGCAGTACTTC
-	TRBV28	-	TRBJ2-7	CASSSDRDTTYEQYF	TGTGCCAGCAGTTCCGACCGGGACACCACCTACGAGCAGTACTTC
-	TRBV27	-	TRBJ1-2	CASSNRSGYGYTF	TGTGCCAGCAGTAACAGGTCGGGCTATGGCTACACCTTC
-	TRBV7-9	-	TRBJ2-3	CASSLAGGSPSTDTQYF	TGTGCCAGCAGCTTAGCAGGAGGAAGCCCTAGCACAGATACGCAGTATTTT
-	TRBV12-5	-	TRBJ2-2	CASGLAGQGKTGELFF	TGTGCTAGTGGTTTGGCAGGGCAGGGGAAGACCGGGGAGCTGTTTTTT
once	TRBV5-1	TRBD1	TRBJ2-7	CASRQATGEEQYF	TGCGCCAGCAGACAAGCCACAGGGGAAGAGCAGTACTTC
-	TRBV6-1	-	TRBJ1-3	CASSETGGNTIYF	TGTGCCAGCAGTGAGACGGGGGGAAACACCATATATTTT
-	TRBV7-9	-	TRBJ1-1	CASSLGGLGAFF	TGTGCCAGCAGCTTGGGGGGTTTGGGAGCTTTCTTT
-	TRBV7-9	TRBD2	TRBJ2-3	CASSKEGREGETDTQYF	TGTGCCAGCAGCAAAGAGGGGCGGGAGGGAGAGACAGATACGCAGTATTTT
-	TRBV27	-	TRBJ2-7	CASSKLRDLLYEQYF	TGTGCCAGCAGTAAGCTCCGGGACTTACTCTACGAGCAGTACTTC
-	TRBV27	-	TRBJ2-2	CASSFFAETGELFF	TGTGCCAGCAGTTTCTTCGCCGAGACCGGGGAGCTGTTTTTT
few	TRBV9	TRBD2	TRBJ2-5	CASNRGEETQYF	TGTGCCAGCAATCGGGGGGAAGAGACCCAGTACTTC
-	TRBV19	TRBD1	TRBJ1-2	CASSWTGNGYTF	TGTGCCAGTAGCTGGACAGGGAATGGCTACACCTTC
-	TRBV7-9	-	TRBJ2-1	CASSSRIGDGSYNEQFF	TGTGCCAGCAGCTCCCGGATAGGGGATGGCTCCTACAATGAGCAGTTCTTC
-	TRBV6-4	TRBD2	TRBJ2-1	CASSPLAGVYNEQFF	TGTGCCAGCAGCCCACTAGCGGGAGTGTACAATGAGCAGTTCTTC
-	TRBV4-2	TRBD1	TRBJ2-2	CASSQVAGGGGELFF	TGTGCCAGCAGCCAAGTCGCAGGGGGTGGCGGGGAGCTGTTTTTT
-	TRBV28	-	TRBJ2-1	CASSLGGFSSYNEQFF	TGTGCCAGCAGTTTGGGGGGTTTCAGCTCCTACAATGAGCAGTTCTTC
-	TRBV11-3	TRBD1	TRBJ2-6	CASSGSPDRVGFSGANVLTF	TGTGCCAGCAGCGGGAGCCCGGACAGGGTTGGTTTCAGTGGGGCCAACGTCCTGACTTTC
-	TRBV19	-	TRBJ1-1	CASSIRENPSLYTEAFF	TGTGCCAGTAGTATCCGGGAAAACCCTTCTTTGTACACTGAAGCTTTCTTT
-	TRBV19	TRBD2	TRBJ2-1	CASSILREGVGEQFF	TGTGCCAGTAGTATTTTAAGGGAGGGAGTGGGTGAGCAGTTCTTC
-	TRBV7-9	-	TRBJ1-1	CASSPLGDMATFENTEAFF	TGTGCCAGCAGCCCCTTGGGGGACATGGCAACGTTTGAGAACACTGAAGCTTTCTTT
-	TRBV27	TRBD2	TRBJ2-1	CASSFSAGGDEQFF	TGTGCCAGCAGTTTTTCCGCGGGAGGGGATGAGCAGTTCTTC
-	TRBV4-1	-	TRBJ2-7	CASSHSWDTSYEQYF	TGCGCCAGCAGCCACAGTTGGGACACTTCCTACGAGCAGTACTTC
-	TRBV29-1	-	TRBJ1-2	CSFYPPGDVATNYGYTF	TGCAGCTTTTACCCACCAGGGGATGTCGCAACTAACTATGGCTACACCTTC
-	TRBV27	-	TRBJ2-1	CASSLSWGHEQFF	TGTGCCAGCAGTTTATCGTGGGGCCATGAGCAGTTCTTC
-	TRBV11-2	-	TRBJ2-7	CASSLGTTGTPIYEQYF	TGTGCCAGCAGCTTAGGTACTACCGGGACTCCAATCTACGAGCAGTACTTC
-	TRBV6-1	TRBD2	TRBJ2-1	CASSEKGTSVYNEQFF	TGTGCCAGCAGTGAAAAGGGGACTAGCGTTTACAATGAGCAGTTCTTC
-	TRBV11-2	TRBD2	TRBJ2-3	CASSGLPSGSSTDTQYF	TGTGCCAGCAGCGGCCTGCCTAGCGGCTCTAGCACAGATACGCAGTATTTT
-	TRBV28	TRBD2	TRBJ2-7	CASSPRLAGAGEQYF	TGTGCCAGCAGCCCCCGGCTAGCGGGAGCGGGCGAGCAGTACTTC
-	TRBV7-2	-	TRBJ2-7	CASSFDGGYEQYF	TGTGCCAGCAGCTTCGATGGAGGATACGAGCAGTACTTC
-	TRBV5-1	TRBD2	TRBJ2-7	CASSMAGLSYEQYF	TGCGCCAGCAGCATGGCGGGACTATCCTACGAGCAGTACTTC
-	TRBV6-5	TRBD1	TRBJ1-2	CASRTGNGYTF	TGTGCCAGCAGGACAGGGAATGGCTACACCTTC
-	TRBV5-6	-	TRBJ2-1	CASSLDGGISYNEQFF	TGTGCCAGCAGCTTGGACGGCGGGATCTCCTACAATGAGCAGTTCTTC
-	TRBV29-1	-	TRBJ2-1	CSVGLEQFF	TGCAGCGTTGGGCTTGAGCAGTTCTTC
-	TRBV28	TRBD1	TRBJ2-7	CASSWVGGGNYEQYF	TGTGCCAGCAGTTGGGTAGGGGGCGGTAATTACGAGCAGTACTTC
few	TRBV5-8	TRBD2	TRBJ2-1	CASSFSSRTSRYNEQFF	TGTGCCAGCAGCTTCTCGTCCAGGACTAGCAGATACAATGAGCAGTTCTTC
-	TRBV7-9	TRBD2	TRBJ2-5	CASSSTGTSGRVGETQYF	TGTGCCAGCAGCTCAACCGGGACTAGCGGGAGAGTGGGAGAGACCCAGTACTTC
-	TRBV5-6	TRBD1	TRBJ1-3	CASSVPGQGGTGNTIYF	TGTGCCAGCAGCGTCCCGGGACAGGGGGGCACTGGAAACACCATATATTTT
-	TRBV5-1	-	TRBJ1-1	CASSLAGQGNTEAFF	TGCGCCAGCAGCTTGGCAGGTCAGGGAAACACTGAAGCTTTCTTT
large	TRBV6-6	-	TRBJ2-7	CASSYSTDSYEQYF	TGTGCCAGCAGTTACTCCACGGACAGCTACGAGCAGTACTTC
-	TRBV4-1	-	TRBJ2-2	CASSQDYSNTGELFF	TGCGCCAGCAGCCAGGACTACTCGAACACCGGGGAGCTGTTTTTT
-	TRBV4-1	-	TRBJ1-1	CASSQMGGDTEAFF	TGCGCCAGCAGCCAGATGGGGGGGGACACTGAAGCTTTCTTT
-	TRBV7-2	TRBD2	TRBJ2-7	CASSLALLAGVISYEQYF	TGTGCCAGCAGCTTAGCGCTGCTAGCGGGAGTTATCTCCTACGAGCAGTACTTC
-	TRBV10-3	-	TRBJ2-7	CAISDALATYEQYF	TGTGCCATCAGTGACGCCTTGGCCACCTACGAGCAGTACTTC
-	TRBV6-5	TRBD1	TRBJ2-1	CASGGQGWNEQFF	TGTGCCAGCGGGGGACAGGGGTGGAATGAGCAGTTCTTC